Listed below are T cell receptor beta chains from one sample, sequenced in a study of T cell repertoires in cytomegalovirus infection. No cognate antigen is known for these TCRs. TCRdb called the reads again in MiXCR, with one record for every CDR3 protein. The sample comprises 680,000 or so distinct CDR3 sequences, 30% to 40% of which are singletons, and 15% to 20% rests with the top ten. This specimen was cultured PBMCs, taken from culture after CMV antigen stimulation. Every receptor here comes from a human donor in good health (CMV status not recorded). Some clones in this sample may be carry-over from other donors' samples. The CDR3 runs from the conserved cysteine through the conserved F or W. A D gene is named only where the DNA matches it firmly. Only some rows state a clone size, as once, few, many or a class for expanded clones.

d_gene,abundance,j_gene,v_gene,CDR3nt,CDR3aa
TRBD2,few,TRBJ2-3,TRBV5-6,TGTGCCAGCAGCTTCGGACTAGCGGGACCATATACAGATACGCAGTATTTT,CASSFGLAGPYTDTQYF
-,few,TRBJ2-1,TRBV6-5,TGTGCCAGCAAAGGGGGGGGGCGCAATGAGCAGTTCTTC,CASKGGGRNEQFF
TRBD2,-,TRBJ2-7,TRBV5-4,TGTGCCAGCAGCGCGGGACTAGCGGGAGGGACCCACGAGCAGTACTTC,CASSAGLAGGTHEQYF
-,-,TRBJ2-1,TRBV7-6,TGTGCCAGCAGCTTAAGTAGAAACGATGAGCAGTTCTTC,CASSLSRNDEQFF
-,-,TRBJ1-5,TRBV2,TGTGCCAGCTCTGACCCAAGGGGCAATCAGCCCCAGCATTTT,CASSDPRGNQPQHF
-,-,TRBJ1-2,TRBV14,TGTGCCAGCAGCCCCTCTCAGGAGTATGGCTACACCTTC,CASSPSQEYGYTF
-,many,TRBJ2-5,TRBV6-5,TGTGCCAGCAGCTCCCCTCAAGAGACCCAGTACTTC,CASSSPQETQYF
TRBD1,-,TRBJ1-1,TRBV7-1,TGTGCCAGCAGCCTTCAACAGGGGGCTCATGAAGCTTTCTTT,CASSLQQGAHEAFF
TRBD1,few,TRBJ2-3,TRBV6-1,TGTGCCAGCGGGACCGGGACAGGGGTCCCCACAGATACGCAGTATTTT,CASGTGTGVPTDTQYF
TRBD1,-,TRBJ1-6,TRBV6-6,TGTGCCAGCAGTCTTCAGGGGGCGCGGAATTCACCCCTCCACTTT,CASSLQGARNSPLHF
TRBD1,few,TRBJ1-2,TRBV7-2,TGTGCCAGCAGCATGCACGGACAGGGGTACTATGGCTACACCTTC,CASSMHGQGYYGYTF
-,-,TRBJ2-3,TRBV7-2,TGTGCCAGCAGCTCTTTGGGCGGGCCTCCAACAGATACGCAGTATTTT,CASSSLGGPPTDTQYF
-,-,TRBJ2-7,TRBV23-1,TGCGCCAGCAGCCGCCCCCGACAGGCGAAGTACTTC,CASSRPRQAKYF
-,few,TRBJ1-2,TRBV7-9,TGTGCCAGCAAGGGTTGGGAAGAGAACTATGGCTACACCTTC,CASKGWEENYGYTF
-,-,TRBJ2-1,TRBV2,TGTGCCAGCAGGCTTGGACCTGATGCTGACTACAATGAGCAGTTCTTC,CASRLGPDADYNEQFF
-,many,TRBJ2-7,TRBV7-8,TGTGCCAGCAGCTTCAACTACTACGAGCAGTACTTC,CASSFNYYEQYF
-,-,TRBJ1-2,TRBV18,TGTGCCAGCTCACCTGCCATGGTTAGCTATGGCTACACCTTC,CASSPAMVSYGYTF
TRBD1,many,TRBJ2-1,TRBV7-6,TGTGCCAGCAGCTTCCCAGGGGGACAGGGATTAAATGAGCAGTTCTTC,CASSFPGGQGLNEQFF
-,once,TRBJ1-5,TRBV18,TGTGCCAGCTCACCAAACGACCTGAATCAGCCCCAGCATTTT,CASSPNDLNQPQHF
TRBD2,-,TRBJ2-4,TRBV5-4,TGTGCCAGCAGCTTTTCAGGGACTAGAGTGATTCAGTACTTC,CASSFSGTRVIQYF
-,-,TRBJ2-5,TRBV20-1,TGCAGTGCTAGCAGTCGATTCCAAGAGACCCAGTACTTC,CSASSRFQETQYF
TRBD1,few,TRBJ1-5,TRBV7-2,TGTGCCAGCAGCCTAAGGACAGGGGGGCAGCCCCAGCATTTT,CASSLRTGGQPQHF
-,-,TRBJ2-7,TRBV4-1,TGCGCCAGCAGCCAAGACCACAGGCGTAACTACGAGCAGTACTTC,CASSQDHRRNYEQYF
TRBD2,-,TRBJ2-1,TRBV2,TGTGCCAGCAGGGCCGGACCGGGACTAGCGGGAGGCCACAATGAGCAGTTCTTC,CASRAGPGLAGGHNEQFF
-,-,TRBJ2-7,TRBV4-3,TGCGCCAGCAGCCAAGAAAGGGAACGGTCTTGGGAGCAGTACTTC,CASSQERERSWEQYF
-,-,TRBJ1-5,TRBV6-5,TGTGCCAGCAGGGGCAGTCAGCCCCAGCATTTT,CASRGSQPQHF
TRBD2,-,TRBJ2-1,TRBV19,TGTGCCAGTTGGGGGGGTCCCCAATACAATGAGCAGTTCTTC,CASWGGPQYNEQFF
-,-,TRBJ2-7,TRBV7-9,TGTGCCAGCAGCTTAGCGTTTGGTCCCACGGACGAGCAGTACTTC,CASSLAFGPTDEQYF
TRBD2,-,TRBJ2-7,TRBV20-1,TGCAGTGGGTATAGCGGGAGTAGCTACGAGCAGTACTTC,CSGYSGSSYEQYF
-,many,TRBJ1-2,TRBV6-6,TGTGCCAGCCGGCTCGACAGGAACTATGGCTACACCTTC,CASRLDRNYGYTF
TRBD1,few,TRBJ2-7,TRBV7-2,TGTGCCAGCAGCATTAGGTCGACAGGGTCCTACGAGCAGTACTTC,CASSIRSTGSYEQYF
TRBD1,few,TRBJ2-7,TRBV7-8,TGTGCCAGCAGCTTACTCCAGGGGGAGTACGAGCAGTACTTC,CASSLLQGEYEQYF
TRBD1,-,TRBJ1-6,TRBV28,TGTGCCAGCAGTCTTCGACAGGGCTATAATTCACCCCTCCACTTT,CASSLRQGYNSPLHF
-,-,TRBJ1-6,TRBV6-8,TGTGCCAGCAGTCCCCGGACAGCGAGTTTGCATTCACCCCTCCACTTT,CASSPRTASLHSPLHF
-,-,TRBJ1-2,TRBV2,TGTGCCAGCAGTGCCGTGGGACCGTACTATGGCTACACCTTC,CASSAVGPYYGYTF
TRBD2,once,TRBJ2-1,TRBV7-3,TGTGCCAGCAGCTCCGCGGGCGGGAGGGCCGGTGAGCAGTTCTTC,CASSSAGGRAGEQFF
-,once,TRBJ2-3,TRBV2,TGTGCCAGCAGTGGGGTAGGGTCGGAAGATACGCAGTATTTT,CASSGVGSEDTQYF